These 9 T cell receptor beta chains were all obtained from the same sample, sequenced in a study of blood T cell repertoires in COVID-19. Data came from immunoSEQ multiplex PCR; TCRdb stores just in-frame clones and leaves some out. The data show approximately 77,000 clones, about 80% seen once. Material for sequencing was peripheral blood. The receptors stem from a woman in her seventies with acute or convalescent COVID-19.

The genes are TRBV3-1 (or the pseudogene TRBV3-2) and TRBJ2-7; D remains unclear. V was shortened by 1 base and J by 9 bases, with 13 bases between the two germline ends. CDR1 and CDR2 (germline): LGHDT, YNNKEL (reference sequence). CDR3 size: 13 residues. The DNA of the CDR3 is TGTGCCAGCAGCCAAGGTCCCCTAAGGAGGCAGTACTTC. Amino acid sequence: CASSQGPLRRQYF.

This chain joins TRBV7-2 and TRBJ2-1; 8 nucleotides align to TRBD2. The CDR3 contains 15 residues. CDR1 and CDR2 from the germline V gene are SGHTA and FQGNSA. J was trimmed by 7 bases and V by 2 bases; bases with no gene match: 7. The CDR3: CASSLNGGVGNEQFF. DNA for the CDR3: TGTGCCAGCAGCTTAAACGGGGGGGTTGGAAATGAGCAGTTCTTC.

The chain combines TRBV5-1 with TRBJ2-7; TRBD1 agrees at 8 bases. Germline values: CDR1 SGHRS, CDR2 YFSETQ. The CDR3 consists of 15 residues. Losses at the gene ends were 4 bases for V and 1 base for J; bases not matched to a gene: 7. The CDR3 region has the DNA TGCGCCAGCAGCCCCCGGGGACAGGTATCCTACGAGCAGTACTTC. It yields the protein CASSPRGQVSYEQYF.

The chain is built from TRBV4-1 and TRBJ1-4; the match to TRBD1 covers 7 bases. CDR1 is MGHRA, CDR2 YSYEKL, per germline. CDR3 length: 14 amino acids. The trim removed 5 bases at V and 4 bases at J, leaving 4 bases unmatched. The CDR3 sequence is CASSVRDSNEKLFF. The CDR3 DNA follows: TGCGCCAGCAGCGTCCGGGACAGTAATGAAAAACTGTTTTTT.

The V call is TRBV5-1, the J call TRBJ2-1; 9 bases match TRBD1. CDR1 SGHRS and CDR2 YFSETQ come from the germline V gene. The CDR3 is made up of 15 amino acids. V lost 0 bases and J lost 4; bases outside the gene matches: 2. CDR3 amino acids: CASSLGDRVYNEQFF. CDR3 nucleotides: TGCGCCAGCAGCTTGGGGGACAGGGTTTACAATGAGCAGTTCTTC.

The chain combines TRBV25-1 with TRBJ2-2; tentatively, D is TRBD2 (5 bases). Germline V CDR1 and CDR2: MGHDK, SYGVNS. The CDR3 is 12 amino acids. V gave up 6 bases and J gave up 7 bases, with 9 bases separating them. Here the CDR3 DNA reads TGTGCCAGCAGCACCGAGGGCGGGGAGCTGTTTTTT. Its protein is CASSTEGGELFF.

This chain links TRBV5-1 with TRBJ1-3; 10 bases are shared with TRBD1. Germline V gene sequence: CDR1 SGHRS, CDR2 YFSETQ. The CDR3 covers 16 residues. The junction had 6 bases not matched to a gene; V was cut back by 4 bases and J by 2 bases. CDR3 in amino acids: CASSVHDRGPGNTIYF. CDR3 bases: TGCGCCAGCAGCGTCCATGACAGGGGGCCTGGAAACACCATATATTTT.

This clone appeared once. The chain combines TRBV6-5 with TRBJ2-5; TRBD2 aligns across 9 bases. Germline V gene sequence: CDR1 MNHEY, CDR2 SVGAGI. V dropped 6 bases and J dropped 4; count of bases not matched to a gene: 9. The CDR3 is made up of 15 amino acids. CDR3 region: CASSSGGTLGETQYF. CDR3 DNA sequence: TGTGCCAGCAGCAGCGGGGGGACCCTCGGAGAGACCCAGTACTTC.

The chain is built from TRBV6-2 or TRBV6-3 and TRBJ1-4; the match to TRBD1 covers 7 bases. Trimming took 5 bases from V and 6 from J; bases not matched to a gene: 6. CDR1 and CDR2 (germline): MNHEY, SVGEGT. CDR3 length: 14 amino acids. The CDR3 DNA is TGTGCCAGCAGTACCCGGGACAGCGATGAAAAACTGTTTTTT. As protein: CASSTRDSDEKLFF.